This T cell receptor (beta chain) was sequenced in a study of T cell clonotyping in hematopoietic cell transplantation. Study information: Cytoreduction preceded collection of pretransplant recipient samples. Overall study findings and caveats: No sorting was done, leaving CD4 and CD8 contributions mixed.

Indicated time point: recipient sample about 28 days before transplant, after cytoreduction. Details on this clone: The antigen remains unidentified.

Generated by immunoSEQ multiplex PCR, the TCRdb table keeps only in-frame clones and is missing some. The data hold around 6,000 clones, with under 98% observed a single time. This CDR3 is 14 amino acids long. Germline-derived CDR1 and CDR2 are SQVTM and ANQGSEA. Trimming removed 6 bases from V and 0 bases from J, with 15 bases in between. This receptor was identified in a man aged 65-85 years with acute myeloid leukemia. Some clones in this sample may be carry-over from other donors' samples. J is TRBJ2-7 and V is TRBV29-1; D not resolved. The input for sequencing was peripheral blood mononuclear cells, taken before stem cell transplant. This CDR3 reads CSVAQDKNSYEQYF. In nucleotides, the CDR3 is TGCAGCGTAGCTCAAGACAAGAACTCCTACGAGCAGTACTTC.